Shown below are 30 T cell receptor beta chains from a single sample sequenced in a study of T cell responses to AZD1222 COVID-19 vaccine. Profiled with immunoSEQ multiplex PCR; TCRdb holds only in-frame clones, not every one. Among around 270,000 clones listed, around 93% were seen once. The sequencing used peripheral blood, collected 28 days after the second AZD1222 dose. These receptors all stem from an adult who received the AZD1222 COVID-19 vaccine.

The J gene is TRBJ1-2, the V gene TRBV6-5; D gene unclear. CDR1 is MNHEY and CDR2 is SVGAGI in the germline V gene. Deletions cut 9 bases from V and 11 bases from J, with 19 bases between. The CDR3 covers 12 residues. The CDR3 DNA follows: TGTGCCAGTTTGGACGCACACGGTTCATACACCTTC. It is translated as CASLDAHGSYTF.

The rearrangement uses TRBV28 and TRBJ2-7, with a weak D call TRBD2 (6 bases). Germline CDR1 is MDHEN and CDR2 is SYDVKM. The CDR3 consists of 15 residues. V was cut by 5 bases and J by 0 bases, with 14 bases left in between. CDR3 in DNA: TGTGCCAGCAGTCCCTTAGCGGCCAACTCCTACGAGCAGTACTTC. This translates into CASSPLAANSYEQYF.

CDR3 sequence: CASSPGLGGGGHPNTQYF. As DNA, the CDR3 is TGTGCCAGCAGTCCGGGACTAGGTGGAGGCGGACACCCTAATACGCAGTATTTT. The chain combines TRBV2 with TRBJ2-3, with 8 positions matching TRBD2. Germline V lookup: CDR1 SNHLY, CDR2 FYNNEI. The CDR3 has 18 residues. V lost 5 bases to trimming and J lost 7 bases; unmatched junction nucleotides: 20.

The genes are TRBV12-5 and TRBJ1-1; D is possibly TRBD1 (6 bases). V was clipped by 8 bases and J by 0 bases, with 16 bases between them. The CDR3 loop spans 15 amino acids. Germline CDR1 reads LGHNT; CDR2 reads FRNRAP. The CDR3 DNA is TGTGCTAGTTCCATCCGGGGGCAGTTGAACACTGAAGCTTTCTTT. Translated, it gives CASSIRGQLNTEAFF.

This chain joins TRBV7-8 and TRBJ1-6; 9 positions match TRBD1. The CDR3 covers 21 residues. V lost 2 bases, J lost 1 base, and 15 bases stayed unmatched. The germline V gene has CDR1 SGHVS and CDR2 FQNEAQ. The CDR3, as DNA: TGTGCCAGCAGCTTATCGTTCGGGGGACAGGGCTTGGGATCCTATAATTCACCCCTCCACTTT. Translated: CASSLSFGGQGLGSYNSPLHF.

CDR3 residues: CAISDPRGYYEQYF. DNA for the CDR3: TGTGCCATCAGTGACCCCAGGGGATACTACGAGCAGTACTTC. The J gene is TRBJ2-7, the V gene TRBV10-3, with a tentative D call TRBD1 (6 bases). Germline assignment: CDR1 ENHRY and CDR2 SYGVKD. V was cut by 3 bases and J by 3 bases, with 12 bases left in between. This CDR3 is built from 14 residues.

CDR3 sequence (DNA): TGTGCCAGCAGTTTATTCCAGGATCGGACCCAGTACTTC. Encoded protein: CASSLFQDRTQYF. The chain carries TRBV28 and TRBJ2-5; D remains ambiguous. The germline CDR1 and CDR2 sequences are MDHEN and SYDVKM. There are 13 residues in the CDR3. Trimming removed 1 base at V and 7 bases at J, with 10 bases between.

The J gene is TRBJ2-2, the V gene TRBV15, with D perhaps TRBD2 (6 bases). This CDR3 spans 16 amino acids. The V gene lost 0 bases and the J gene lost 5 bases, with 13 bases spanning the gap. The V gene's germline CDR1 is LNHNV and CDR2 YYDKDF (reference sequence). CDR3 loop: CATSREGLLGTGELFF. The CDR3 nucleotides read TGTGCCACCAGCAGAGAGGGACTTCTTGGAACCGGGGAGCTGTTTTTT.

The chain couples TRBV29-1 to TRBJ1-5; 7 bases are a match to TRBD1. The CDR3 extends over 14 amino acids. Trimming took 5 bases from V and 8 from J; bases not matched to a gene: 12. The germline V gene encodes CDR1 SQVTM and CDR2 ANQGSEA. The CDR3 nucleotides are TGCAGCGTTCTAGGGACAGCCGCTGGGGAGCCCCAGCATTTT. Encoded protein: CSVLGTAAGEPQHF. Using reference TRBV29-1 and TRBJ1-5 for the parts outside the CDR3, the full variable domain is SAVISQKPSRDICQRGTSLTIQCQVDSQVTMMFWYRQQPGQSLTLIATANQGSEATYESGFVIDKFPISRPNLTFSTLTVSNMSPEDSSIYLCSVLGTAAGEPQHFGDGTRLSIL.

The genes are TRBV19 and TRBJ2-2; 8 nucleotides match TRBD2. Germline V gene lookup returns CDR1 LNHDA and CDR2 SQIVND (reference sequence). The V and J ends lost 10 bases and 7 bases, in that order; junction bases with no gene match: 17. The CDR3 is 16 residues long. Written as DNA, the CDR3 is TGTGCCACCGGGGAGGCCGGGAGGGCCGGTGGCGGGGAGCTGTTTTTT. As protein: CATGEAGRAGGGELFF. The full variable domain, in which reference TRBV19 and TRBJ2-2 provide the parts outside the CDR3, is DGGITQSPKYLFRKEGQNVTLSCEQNLNHDAMYWYRQDPGQGLRLIYYSQIVNDFQKGDIAEGYSVSREKKESFPLTVTSAQKNPTAFYLCATGEAGRAGGGELFFGEGSRLTVL.

The chain links TRBV4-1 to TRBJ1-5; TRBD1 agrees at 10 bases. V was clipped by 2 bases and J by 2 bases; unmatched bases: 3. Per the germline V gene, CDR1 is MGHRA and CDR2 is YSYEKL. This CDR3 contains 16 residues. DNA for the CDR3: TGCGCCAGCAGCCAACCCGGGACAGGGGGCAATCAGCCCCAGCATTTT. Amino acid sequence: CASSQPGTGGNQPQHF.

The sample holds one count of this clone. The chain is built from TRBV7-9 and TRBJ2-1, with D possibly matching TRBD2 (5 bases). The CDR3 is made up of 14 amino acids. The germline V gene encodes CDR1 SEHNR and CDR2 FQNEAQ (reference sequence). Trimming removed 2 bases at V and 4 bases at J, with 9 bases between. CDR3 nucleotide sequence: TGTGCCAGCAGCTTAAGTCGGGGATACAATGAGCAGTTCTTC. Encoded protein: CASSLSRGYNEQFF.

The chain links TRBV5-6 to TRBJ2-3; TRBD2 agrees at 9 bases. Per germline, CDR1 SGHDT and CDR2 YYEEEE. The J segment lost 2 bases and the V segment lost 0 bases, leaving 7 bases of the junction unmatched. This CDR3 spans 17 amino acids. This CDR3 reads CASSLAGIAGVTDTQYF. The CDR3 DNA sequence: TGTGCCAGCAGCTTGGCCGGGATAGCGGGGGTCACAGATACGCAGTATTTT.

Concerning this clone: This CDR3 is also generated by other DNA sequences in the sample. The V call is TRBV5-1, the J call TRBJ2-1, with 7 positions matching TRBD2. Per the germline V gene, CDR1 is SGHRS and CDR2 is YFSETQ. The CDR3 loop spans 15 amino acids. After removal of 0 bases from V and 5 bases from J, the junction contained 5 bases not matched to a gene. The CDR3 nucleotides read TGCGCCAGCAGCTTGGGATTAGCGGGTGACAATGAGCAGTTCTTC. It codes for CASSLGLAGDNEQFF.

This rearrangement joins TRBV9 to TRBJ1-2, with a tentative D call TRBD1 (6 bases). Trimming took off 7 bases at V and 4 bases at J, with 11 bases between the two ends. CDR3 length: 12 residues. The V gene's germline CDR1 is SGDLS and CDR2 YYNGEE. The CDR3 protein is CASSGTSYGYTF. The CDR3 nucleotides are TGTGCCAGCTCCGGGACAAGCTATGGCTACACCTTC. Combining the CDR3 with reference TRBV9 and TRBJ1-2 gives the whole variable domain DSGVTQTPKHLITATGQRVTLRCSPRSGDLSVYWYQQSLDQGLQFLIQYYNGEERAKGNILERFSAQQFPDLHSELNLSSLELGDSALYFCASSGTSYGYTFGSGTRLTVV.

The CDR3 nucleotides read TGTGCCAGCAGCTCTCCTAGGGGGCAGCCCCAGCATTTT. This codes for CASSSPRGQPQHF. The gene calls are TRBV7-9 and TRBJ1-5; D perhaps matches TRBD1 (6 bases). V lost 4 bases, J lost 7 bases, and 11 bases lay in between. The germline gives CDR1 SEHNR, CDR2 FQNEAQ (reference sequence). The length of the CDR3 is 13 residues.

The chain has TRBV7-3 and TRBJ2-1, with D possibly TRBD2 on 5 matching bases. CDR3 length equals 14 residues. Trimming removed 0 bases from V and 3 bases from J, with 6 bases in between. Germline CDR1 SGHTA, CDR2 FQGTGA. The CDR3 DNA is TGTGCCAGCAGCTTAACAGGGAGCTACAATGAGCAGTTCTTC. Translating it yields CASSLTGSYNEQFF.

The chain has TRBV14 and TRBJ2-3; the D call may be TRBD1 or TRBD2 (6 bases each). The ends were cut back, 0 bases at V and 5 bases at J, with 12 bases in the middle. The germline V gene has CDR1 SGHDN and CDR2 FVKESK. This CDR3 comprises 15 residues. The CDR3 DNA reads as TGTGCCAGCAGCCAAGATTGGGGGGCACTAGATACGCAGTATTTT. This translates into CASSQDWGALDTQYF.

This chain links TRBV19 with TRBJ2-2; a possible D gene is TRBD2 (6 bases). V was clipped by 3 bases and J by 5 bases, with 10 bases between them. The CDR3 spans 14 residues. CDR1 is LNHDA and CDR2 is SQIVND in the germline V gene (reference sequence). CDR3 protein: CASSMSGGTGELFF. In DNA form, the CDR3 reads TGTGCCAGTAGTATGTCTGGGGGGACCGGGGAGCTGTTTTTT.

This clone is a singleton in its sample. The chain carries TRBV5-1 and TRBJ2-7; D is unresolved. Trimming removed 0 bases at V and 7 bases at J, with 17 bases between. CDR1 and CDR2 (germline): SGHRS, YFSETQ. The CDR3 totals 15 residues. The CDR3 bases are TGCGCCAGCAGCTTGGCCGGGCAGAGCAAGTCGGAGCAGTACTTC. This codes for CASSLAGQSKSEQYF.

This chain uses TRBV5-4 with TRBJ2-1; TRBD2 matches at 11 bases. CDR3 size: 17 residues. Germline lookup yields CDR1 SGHNT and CDR2 YYREEE (reference sequence). Trimming at V came to 0 bases and at J to 10 bases, leaving 12 bases not matched to a gene. The CDR3 nucleotides are TGTGCCAGCAGCTTGGTTTTTTATAGCGGGGGGGCAGGCGAGCAGTTCTTC. Its protein is CASSLVFYSGGAGEQFF. The full variable domain, in which reference TRBV5-4 and TRBJ2-1 provide the parts outside the CDR3, is ETGVTQSPTHLIKTRGQQVTLRCSSQSGHNTVSWYQQALGQGPQFIFQYYREEENGRGNFPPRFSGLQFPNYSSELNVNALELDDSALYLCASSLVFYSGGAGEQFFGPGTRLTVL.

The rearrangement uses TRBV4-2 and TRBJ2-4; D remains ambiguous. Germline-derived CDR1 and CDR2 are LGHNA and YNFKEQ. Trimming removed 0 bases at V and 12 bases at J, with 6 bases between. The CDR3 consists of 11 residues. CDR3 amino acids: CASSQERRQYF. CDR3 bases: TGTGCCAGCAGCCAAGAGAGGCGTCAGTACTTC.

The chain uses TRBV27 and TRBJ2-2, with 11 bases that match TRBD2. The V segment lost 5 bases and the J segment 5 bases; nucleotides outside the gene matches: 7. Germline-derived CDR1 and CDR2 are MNHEY and SMNVEV (reference sequence). This CDR3 is built from 16 residues. The CDR3 nucleotides are TGTGCCAGCAGTCCCTTAGCGGGAGGGGGAACCGGGGAGCTGTTTTTT. Residues: CASSPLAGGGTGELFF.

The V gene is TRBV24-1, the J gene TRBJ1-5, with 9 bases identical to TRBD1. The V gene's germline CDR1 is KGHDR and CDR2 SFDVKD. J lost 5 bases, V lost 4 bases, and 11 bases had no gene match. CDR3 size: 17 residues. The CDR3 loop reads CATSDYRDREYHQPQHF. In DNA form, the CDR3 reads TGTGCCACCAGTGACTACCGGGACAGGGAGTACCATCAGCCCCAGCATTTT.

The rearrangement joins TRBV5-8 to TRBJ1-4; no clear D gene. The CDR3 has 17 residues. The V end lost 5 bases, the J end lost 0 bases, and 17 bases lay between the germline ends. CDR1 SGHTS and CDR2 YDEGEE come from the germline V gene. The CDR3 protein is CASSRGFFGTTNEKLFF. The CDR3 bases are TGTGCCAGCAGTCGAGGTTTTTTTGGGACAACTAATGAAAAACTGTTTTTT.

The chain combines TRBV2 with TRBJ1-1, with unresolved D. V shed 3 bases and J shed 1 base, with 6 bases lying between them. The germline gives CDR1 SNHLY, CDR2 FYNNEI. The CDR3 is 13 residues long. The CDR3 loop is CASSEGRNTEAFF. As DNA, the CDR3 is TGTGCCAGCAGTGAGGGCCGGAACACTGAAGCTTTCTTT.

This chain joins TRBV27 and TRBJ2-5; D may be TRBD2 (5 bases). Germline V lookup: CDR1 MNHEY, CDR2 SMNVEV (reference sequence). The CDR3 is 16 residues long. Trimming left V 5 bases short and J 1 base short, with 17 bases between. The CDR3 is CASSKSPTRPQETQYF. The CDR3 nucleotides are TGTGCCAGCAGTAAATCCCCTACTAGGCCCCAAGAGACCCAGTACTTC.

The rearrangement joins TRBV27 to TRBJ1-1; D not resolved. Trimming took 0 bases from V and 2 from J, leaving 7 bases between them. Germline-derived CDR1 and CDR2 are MNHEY and SMNVEV (reference sequence). The CDR3 consists of 14 residues. This CDR3 is CASSLSGQNTEAFF. CDR3 nucleotides: TGTGCCAGCAGTTTATCCGGGCAAAACACTGAAGCTTTCTTT.

The chain links TRBV5-1 to TRBJ2-1; 8 positions agree with TRBD1. The CDR3 runs to 15 residues. The ends lost 3 bases at V and 3 bases at J; junction bases unmatched: 5. Germline V lookup: CDR1 SGHRS, CDR2 YFSETQ. The CDR3 DNA sequence: TGCGCCAGCAGCTCTATAGGACAGGGCTACAATGAGCAGTTCTTC. Translation: CASSSIGQGYNEQFF.

CDR3 DNA sequence: TGTGCCAGCATCCCTCAAGGGACAGACTATGGCTACACCTTC. Its protein product is CASIPQGTDYGYTF. The chain has TRBV7-9 and TRBJ1-2; TRBD1 agrees at 7 bases. Germline assignment: CDR1 SEHNR and CDR2 FQNEAQ (reference sequence). The CDR3 sequence is 14 residues long. V was pared by 7 bases and J by 3 bases, with 8 bases of the junction left unmatched.